This TCR beta chain was observed in a study of blood T cell repertoires in COVID-19. For the study at large: Collection of acute and convalescent COVID-19 samples took place in the United States, Italy and Spain. Sample material is recorded as cDNA or gDNA derived from T cells, B-cell-depleted T cells, or PBMCs.

The authors' processing: Counts of nucleated cells, estimated from reference gene primer amplification, were obtained. The table came from immunoSEQ multiplex PCR; TCRdb's copy has only in-frame clones and leaves some out. V and J calls and clone size follow that table, whereas D and trimming were derived from the DNA. The sample has over 30,000 clones; 81% are singletons. Germline-derived CDR1 and CDR2 are MDHEN and SYDVKM. V dropped 2 bases and J dropped 4 bases, with 8 bases sitting between them. The length of the CDR3 is 13 residues. Sequenced material: peripheral blood. This clonotype was obtained from a man older than 75 with active or convalescent COVID-19. The gene calls are TRBV28 and TRBJ1-2, with a weak D call TRBD1 (5 bases). For the CDR3, the DNA is TGTGCCAGCAGTTTACAGGGTATCTATGGCTACACCTTC. Its protein product is CASSLQGIYGYTF.